The 21 T cell receptor beta chains below come from one sample, sequenced in a study of early stage breast cancer tumors. Method: immunoSEQ multiplex PCR; TCRdb's copy keeps in-frame clones and lacks some. The profile shows around 71,000 clones, 79% of them singletons. Input material: blood. The receptors were sampled from a person aged 55 to 70 with breast cancer.

CDR3 sequence: CATSRVNPGHLSGANVLTF. The CDR3, as DNA: TGTGCCACCAGCAGAGTCAATCCGGGACACCTCTCTGGGGCCAACGTCCTGACTTTC. The chain combines TRBV15 with TRBJ2-6; a possible D gene is TRBD1 (6 bases). The germline V and J ends were trimmed by 1 base and 0 bases, with 16 bases remaining between them. This CDR3 is 19 amino acids long. CDR1 LNHNV and CDR2 YYDKDF come from the germline V gene (reference sequence).

This clone was detected only a few times. The chain couples TRBV23-1 to TRBJ1-2; no clear D. TRBV23-1 counts as an open reading frame of uncertain function. This CDR3 is built from 12 residues. Deletions cut 4 bases from V and 3 bases from J, with 6 bases between. Here the CDR3 reads CASSPGHYGYTF. The DNA for the CDR3 is TGCGCCAGCAGTCCTGGGCACTATGGCTACACCTTC.

This clone was observed a handful of times. The V gene is TRBV6-6, the J gene TRBJ1-2, with D perhaps matching TRBD1 (5 bases). The CDR3 totals 15 residues. V was shortened by 2 bases and J by 4 bases, with 14 bases between the two germline ends. The germline V gene has CDR1 MNHNY and CDR2 SVGAGI (reference sequence). The CDR3 here is CASSYDWGSSYGYTF. The CDR3 DNA is TGTGCCAGCAGTTACGATTGGGGGTCGAGCTATGGCTACACCTTC.

In DNA form, the CDR3 reads TGTGCCAGCAGCTCTCGTAGCGGGGGTAGGACCGGGGAGCTGTTTTTT. This gives the protein CASSSRSGGRTGELFF. The rearrangement uses TRBV7-3 and TRBJ2-2; TRBD2 matches at 9 bases. Trimming cost V 4 bases and J 5 bases; bases outside gene matches: 8. This CDR3 region has 16 residues. Germline CDR1 is SGHTA and CDR2 is FQGTGA.

A remark on this clone: Sequence at one end of the junction differs from germline and may be a read error. The gene calls are TRBV7-7 and TRBJ1-4; D is ambiguous. CDR3 length: 13 residues. From germline, CDR1 is SSHAT and CDR2 FNYEAQ (reference sequence). CDR3 DNA: TGTGCTAGCAGCTTACATGAGGGCGAAAAACTGTTTTTT. Its translation is CASSLHEGEKLFF.

This clone was seen just once. The chain combines TRBV6-5 with TRBJ2-5; 8 bases line up with TRBD1. The germline CDR1 and CDR2 sequences are MNHEY and SVGAGI. This CDR3 has 16 residues. Trimming took 2 bases from V and 5 from J; bases not matched to a gene: 10. The CDR3 protein is CASSYPTPGGGETQYF. The CDR3 DNA reads TGTGCCAGCAGTTACCCAACGCCAGGGGGCGGCGAGACCCAGTACTTC.

The chain links TRBV25-1 to TRBJ1-1; the D is unclear. The CDR3 runs 13 residues. V lost 8 bases to trimming and J lost 4 bases, with 14 bases between them. The V gene's germline CDR1 is MGHDK and CDR2 SYGVNS. The DNA of the CDR3 is TGTGCCAGCGGAGGATACTATCCCACTGAAGCTTTCTTT. Its protein is CASGGYYPTEAFF.

This clone was picked up a small number of times. J is TRBJ1-3 and V is TRBV18; weak D call: TRBD1 (5 bases). Germline CDR1 reads KGHSH; CDR2 reads LQKENI. The CDR3 contains 14 residues. Trimming stripped 3 bases from V and 2 bases from J, with 8 bases between. The CDR3 here is CASSPQGTGNTIYF. The CDR3 coding sequence is TGTGCCAGCTCACCGCAGGGCACTGGAAACACCATATATTTT.

V and J are TRBV4-3 and TRBJ2-3; TRBD2 might be the D (5 bases). The germline V and J ends were trimmed by 0 bases and 4 bases, with 11 bases remaining between them. Germline V gives CDR1 LGHNA, CDR2 YSLEER. The CDR3 runs to 15 residues. Here the CDR3 DNA reads TGCGCCAGCAGCCAAGATTTCGTCGGGGCAGATACGCAGTATTTT. As protein: CASSQDFVGADTQYF.

This clone has just a few counts. This sequence joins TRBV19 and TRBJ1-5; 7 nucleotides match TRBD1. This CDR3 has 15 residues. V shed 6 bases and J 3 bases; nucleotides not matched to a gene: 8. CDR1 is LNHDA and CDR2 is SQIVND in the germline V gene (reference sequence). The DNA of the CDR3 is TGTGCCAGTAGGCTTGACAGGGCTCTCAATCAGCCCCAGCATTTT. Amino acid sequence: CASRLDRALNQPQHF. Filled out from reference TRBV19 and TRBJ1-5, the complete variable domain reads DGGITQSPKYLFRKEGQNVTLSCEQNLNHDAMYWYRQDPGQGLRLIYYSQIVNDFQKGDIAEGYSVSREKKESFPLTVTSAQKNPTAFYLCASRLDRALNQPQHFGDGTRLSIL.

The J gene is TRBJ1-5, the V gene TRBV6-1, with no clear D. The V end lost 3 bases, the J end lost 8 bases, and 11 bases lay between the germline ends. The CDR3 totals 13 residues. The germline V gene has CDR1 MNHNS and CDR2 SASEGT. In DNA, the CDR3 is TGTGCCAGCAGTGAGTGGGCCACAGAGCCCCAGCATTTT. It translates to CASSEWATEPQHF.

This clone was detected only a few times. The chain uses TRBV2 and TRBJ1-4, with D possibly being TRBD1 (5 bases). Germline CDR1 is SNHLY and CDR2 is FYNNEI. The CDR3 spans 13 residues. V lost 6 bases to trimming and J lost 3 bases, with 8 bases between them. The CDR3 is CASRTAPNEKLFF. CDR3 in DNA: TGTGCCAGCAGGACAGCTCCTAATGAAAAACTGTTTTTT.

The V and J genes are TRBV9 and TRBJ2-3, with 9 bases fitting TRBD2. Germline CDR1 is SGDLS and CDR2 is YYNGEE. The junction had 3 bases not matched to a gene; V was cut back by 0 bases and J by 4 bases. There are 15 residues in the CDR3. The CDR3 sequence: CASSVDSGSADTQYF. The CDR3 bases are TGTGCCAGCAGCGTAGATAGCGGGAGCGCAGATACGCAGTATTTT.

V gene TRBV5-1 combines with J gene TRBJ2-7; no reliable D call. The CDR3 sequence is 13 residues long. V gave up 0 bases and J gave up 5 bases, with 9 bases separating them. The germline V gene encodes CDR1 SGHRS and CDR2 YFSETQ. The CDR3 loop reads CASSLVGLDEQYF. DNA of the CDR3: TGCGCCAGCAGCTTGGTAGGGCTGGACGAGCAGTACTTC. Full variable domain (outside the CDR3, taken from reference TRBV5-1 and TRBJ2-7): KAGVTQTPRYLIKTRGQQVTLSCSPISGHRSVSWYQQTPGQGLQFLFEYFSETQRNKGNFPGRFSGRQFSNSRSEMNVSTLELGDSALYLCASSLVGLDEQYFGPGTRLTVT.

This clone occurred once. The rearrangement uses TRBV19 and TRBJ1-2; maybe TRBD1 (5 bases). Germline V CDR1 and CDR2: LNHDA, SQIVND (reference sequence). The V gene lost 5 bases and the J gene lost 1 base, with 11 bases spanning the gap. The CDR3 is 14 amino acids. CDR3 bases: TGTGCCAGTAGTCAATCAGGGCTTAACTATGGCTACACCTTC. Translated: CASSQSGLNYGYTF.

V is TRBV7-3 and J is TRBJ2-5, with 13 bases fitting TRBD2. Trimming took 4 bases from V and 3 from J; bases not matched to a gene: 2. Germline CDR1 is SGHTA and CDR2 is FQGTGA. The CDR3 length is 15 residues. The CDR3 DNA reads as TGTGCCAGCAGCTCCGGACTAGCGGGAGAAGAGACCCAGTACTTC. Translated: CASSSGLAGEETQYF. Full variable domain (outside the CDR3, taken from reference TRBV7-3 and TRBJ2-5): GAGVSQTPSNKVTEKGKYVELRCDPISGHTALYWYRQSLGQGPEFLIYFQGTGAADDSGLPNDRFFAVRPEGSVSTLKIQRTERGDSAVYLCASSSGLAGEETQYFGPGTRLLVL.

The chain has TRBV5-1 and TRBJ2-3; 7 nucleotides agree with TRBD1. Germline loops: CDR1 SGHRS, CDR2 YFSETQ. This CDR3 has 16 residues. Trimming cost V 0 bases and J 4 bases; bases outside gene matches: 8. The CDR3 sequence is CASSLAAVQGADTQYF. CDR3 bases: TGCGCCAGCAGCTTGGCCGCAGTCCAGGGGGCAGATACGCAGTATTTT.

The chain carries TRBV2 and TRBJ2-7; 8 bases agree with TRBD1. The CDR3 runs 13 residues. V lost 5 bases to trimming and J lost 3 bases; unmatched junction nucleotides: 3. Germline values: CDR1 SNHLY, CDR2 FYNNEI. CDR3 bases: TGTGCCAGCAGTAGACAGGGGTACTACGAGCAGTACTTC. Encoded protein: CASSRQGYYEQYF.

The V and J genes are TRBV5-1 and TRBJ2-7; tentatively, D is TRBD1 (6 bases). The CDR3 contains 18 residues. Germline V gene sequence: CDR1 SGHRS, CDR2 YFSETQ. V was trimmed by 2 bases and J by 3 bases, leaving 24 bases between them. CDR3 in DNA: TGCGCCAGCAGCTTCTACCTTATTAAGGGGGTAACCCACTACGAGCAGTACTTC. Its translation: CASSFYLIKGVTHYEQYF.

This chain connects TRBV2 to TRBJ1-5; 7 bases fit TRBD1. Per germline, CDR1 SNHLY and CDR2 FYNNEI. This CDR3 spans 14 amino acids. Trimming took 6 bases from V and 4 from J; bases not matched to a gene: 6. CDR3 in DNA: TGTGCCAGCAGCACCCGGGACAGTAATCAGCCCCAGCATTTT. Its translation: CASSTRDSNQPQHF.

The chain has TRBV5-4 and TRBJ1-3, with D tentatively TRBD1 (5 bases). Trimming stripped 0 bases from V and 4 bases from J, with 8 bases between. Germline CDR1 is SGHNT and CDR2 is YYREEE (reference sequence). The CDR3 is made up of 14 amino acids. The CDR3 loop is CASSLGRAGNTIYF. The DNA for the CDR3 is TGTGCCAGCAGCTTGGGCAGGGCCGGAAACACCATATATTTT. Looking up the rest from reference TRBV5-4 and TRBJ1-3 gives the full variable domain: ETGVTQSPTHLIKTRGQQVTLRCSSQSGHNTVSWYQQALGQGPQFIFQYYREEENGRGNFPPRFSGLQFPNYSSELNVNALELDDSALYLCASSLGRAGNTIYFGEGSWLTVV.